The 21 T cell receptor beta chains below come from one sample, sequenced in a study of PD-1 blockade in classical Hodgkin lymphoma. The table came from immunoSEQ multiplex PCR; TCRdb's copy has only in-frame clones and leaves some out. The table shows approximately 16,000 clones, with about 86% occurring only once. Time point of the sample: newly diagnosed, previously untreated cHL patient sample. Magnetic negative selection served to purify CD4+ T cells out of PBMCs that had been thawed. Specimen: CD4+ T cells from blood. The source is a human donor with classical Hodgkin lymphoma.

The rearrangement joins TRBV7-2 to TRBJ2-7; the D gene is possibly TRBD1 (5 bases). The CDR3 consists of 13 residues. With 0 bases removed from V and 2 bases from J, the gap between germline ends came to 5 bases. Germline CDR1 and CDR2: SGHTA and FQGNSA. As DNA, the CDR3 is TGTGCCAGCAGCTTAGCAGGGGCCTACGAGCAGTACTTC. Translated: CASSLAGAYEQYF.

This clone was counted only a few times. The CDR3 DNA reads as TGTGCCAGCAGCTTGAGGACAGGGACCCCTTGGACCCAGTACTTC. Translating it yields CASSLRTGTPWTQYF. This chain links TRBV7-2 with TRBJ2-5; 8 bases line up with TRBD1. Trimming cost V 3 bases and J 7 bases; bases outside gene matches: 10. Germline lookup yields CDR1 SGHTA and CDR2 FQGNSA. CDR3 length equals 15 residues.

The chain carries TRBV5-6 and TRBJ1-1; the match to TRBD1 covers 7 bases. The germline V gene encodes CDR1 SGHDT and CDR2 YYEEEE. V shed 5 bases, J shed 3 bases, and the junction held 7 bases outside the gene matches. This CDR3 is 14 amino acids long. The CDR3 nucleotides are TGTGCCAGCAGTTCCGCGACAGGGTACACTGAAGCTTTCTTT. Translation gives CASSSATGYTEAFF.

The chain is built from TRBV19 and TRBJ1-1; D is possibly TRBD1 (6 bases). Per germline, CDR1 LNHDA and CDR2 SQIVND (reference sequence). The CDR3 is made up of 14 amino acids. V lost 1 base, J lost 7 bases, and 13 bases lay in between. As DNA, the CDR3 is TGTGCCAGTAGTATAGGGGCAGGGGATTTTGAAGCTTTCTTT. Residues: CASSIGAGDFEAFF.

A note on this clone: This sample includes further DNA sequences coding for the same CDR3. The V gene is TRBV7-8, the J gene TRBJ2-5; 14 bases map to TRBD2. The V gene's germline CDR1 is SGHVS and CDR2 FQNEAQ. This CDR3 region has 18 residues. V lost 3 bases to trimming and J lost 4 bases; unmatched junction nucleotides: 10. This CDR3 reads CASSFRLAGGRSGETQYF. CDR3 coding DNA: TGTGCCAGCAGCTTTCGACTAGCGGGAGGGAGGTCCGGAGAGACCCAGTACTTC. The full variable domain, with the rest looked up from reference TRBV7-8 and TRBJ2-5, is GAGVSQSPRYKVAKRGQDVALRCDPISGHVSLFWYQQALGQGPEFLTYFQNEAQLDKSGLPSDRFFAERPEGSVSTLKIQRTQQEDSAVYLCASSFRLAGGRSGETQYFGPGTRLLVL.

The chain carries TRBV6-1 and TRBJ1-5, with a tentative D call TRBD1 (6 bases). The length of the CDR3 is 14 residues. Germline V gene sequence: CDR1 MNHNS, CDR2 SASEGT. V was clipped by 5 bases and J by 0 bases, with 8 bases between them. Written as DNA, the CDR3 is TGTGCCAGCAGTCTCAGGGGTAGCAATCAGCCCCAGCATTTT. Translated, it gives CASSLRGSNQPQHF.

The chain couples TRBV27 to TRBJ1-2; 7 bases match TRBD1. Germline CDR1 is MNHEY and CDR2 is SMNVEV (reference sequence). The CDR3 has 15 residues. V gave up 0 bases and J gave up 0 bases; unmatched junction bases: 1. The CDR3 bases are TGTGCCAGCAGTTTATCGACAGGGACTAACTATGGCTACACCTTC. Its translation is CASSLSTGTNYGYTF.

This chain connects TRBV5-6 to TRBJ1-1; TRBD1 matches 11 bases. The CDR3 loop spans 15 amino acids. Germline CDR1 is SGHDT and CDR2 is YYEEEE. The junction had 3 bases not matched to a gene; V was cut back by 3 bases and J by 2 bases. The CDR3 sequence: CASSWGTGGNTEAFF. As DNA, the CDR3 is TGTGCCAGCAGCTGGGGGACAGGGGGAAACACTGAAGCTTTCTTT.

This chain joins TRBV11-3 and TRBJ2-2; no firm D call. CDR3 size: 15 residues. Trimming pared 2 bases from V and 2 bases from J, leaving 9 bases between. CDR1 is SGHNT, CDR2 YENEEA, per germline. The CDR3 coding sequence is TGTGCCAGCAGCTTATATGGGGAAAACACCGGGGAGCTGTTTTTT. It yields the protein CASSLYGENTGELFF.

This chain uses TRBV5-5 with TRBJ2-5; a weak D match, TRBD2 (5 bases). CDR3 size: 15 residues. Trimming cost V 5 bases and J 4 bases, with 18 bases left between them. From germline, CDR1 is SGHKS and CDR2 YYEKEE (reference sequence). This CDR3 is CASSFLGTEGETQYF. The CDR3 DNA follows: TGTGCCAGCAGTTTCCTTGGTACCGAGGGAGAGACCCAGTACTTC.

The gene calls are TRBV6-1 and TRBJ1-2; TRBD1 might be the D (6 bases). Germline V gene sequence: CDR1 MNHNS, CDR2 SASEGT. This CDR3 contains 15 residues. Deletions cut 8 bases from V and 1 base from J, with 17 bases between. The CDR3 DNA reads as TGTGCCAGCCGCCGAGAGTACAGGGATAACTATGGCTACACCTTC. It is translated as CASRREYRDNYGYTF.

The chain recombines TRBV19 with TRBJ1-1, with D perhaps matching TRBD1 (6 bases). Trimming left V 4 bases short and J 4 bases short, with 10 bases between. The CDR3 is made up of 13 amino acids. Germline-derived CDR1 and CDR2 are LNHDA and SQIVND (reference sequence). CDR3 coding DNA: TGTGCCAGTAGTACGGGGGCCAGCACTGAAGCTTTCTTT. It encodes CASSTGASTEAFF.

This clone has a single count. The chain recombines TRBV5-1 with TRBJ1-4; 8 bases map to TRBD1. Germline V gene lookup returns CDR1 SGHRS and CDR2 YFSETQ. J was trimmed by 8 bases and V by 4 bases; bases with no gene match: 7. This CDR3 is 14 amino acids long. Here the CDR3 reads CASSLGQGREKLFF. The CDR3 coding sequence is TGCGCCAGCAGCCTAGGACAGGGTCGAGAAAAACTGTTTTTT.

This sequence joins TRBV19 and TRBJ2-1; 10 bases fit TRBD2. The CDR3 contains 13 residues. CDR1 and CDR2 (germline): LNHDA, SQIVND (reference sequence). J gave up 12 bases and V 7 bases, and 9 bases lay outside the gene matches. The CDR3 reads CASTRTSGAMQFF. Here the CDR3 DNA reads TGTGCCAGTACGCGAACTAGCGGGGCGATGCAGTTCTTC.

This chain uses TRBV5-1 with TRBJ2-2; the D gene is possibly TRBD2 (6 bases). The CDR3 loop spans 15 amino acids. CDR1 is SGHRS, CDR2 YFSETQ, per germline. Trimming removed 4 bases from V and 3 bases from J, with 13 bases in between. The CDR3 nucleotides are TGCGCCAGCAGCCTTGCGCGGGATTACACCGGGGAGCTGTTTTTT. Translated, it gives CASSLARDYTGELFF. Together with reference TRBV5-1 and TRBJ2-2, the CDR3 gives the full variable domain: KAGVTQTPRYLIKTRGQQVTLSCSPISGHRSVSWYQQTPGQGLQFLFEYFSETQRNKGNFPGRFSGRQFSNSRSEMNVSTLELGDSALYLCASSLARDYTGELFFGEGSRLTVL.

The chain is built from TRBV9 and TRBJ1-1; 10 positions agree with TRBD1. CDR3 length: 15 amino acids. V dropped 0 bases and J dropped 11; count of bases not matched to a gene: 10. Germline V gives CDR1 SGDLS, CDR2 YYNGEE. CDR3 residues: CASSVVPSGTGDAFF. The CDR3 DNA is TGTGCCAGCAGCGTAGTGCCCTCCGGGACAGGGGATGCTTTCTTT.

The CDR3 protein is CASSLGVQYGYTF. CDR3 in DNA: TGTGCCAGCAGCCTCGGGGTTCAATATGGCTACACCTTC. The chain has TRBV7-2 and TRBJ1-2; D unresolved. The CDR3 runs to 13 residues. In germline, CDR1 is SGHTA, CDR2 FQGNSA. Trimming shortened V by 5 bases and J by 5 bases, and 12 bases separated the two germline ends.

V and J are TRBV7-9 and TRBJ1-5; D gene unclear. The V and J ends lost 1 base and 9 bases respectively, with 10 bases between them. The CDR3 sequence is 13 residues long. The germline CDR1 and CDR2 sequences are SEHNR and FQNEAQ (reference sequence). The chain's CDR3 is CASSLEGNGPQHF. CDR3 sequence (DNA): TGTGCCAGCAGCTTAGAAGGTAACGGGCCCCAGCATTTT.

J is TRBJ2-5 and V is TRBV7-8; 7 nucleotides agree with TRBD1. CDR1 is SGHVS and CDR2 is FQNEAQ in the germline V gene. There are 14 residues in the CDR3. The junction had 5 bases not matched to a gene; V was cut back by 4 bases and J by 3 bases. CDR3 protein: CASSYPTGKETQYF. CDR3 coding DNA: TGTGCCAGCAGCTACCCGACAGGGAAAGAGACCCAGTACTTC.

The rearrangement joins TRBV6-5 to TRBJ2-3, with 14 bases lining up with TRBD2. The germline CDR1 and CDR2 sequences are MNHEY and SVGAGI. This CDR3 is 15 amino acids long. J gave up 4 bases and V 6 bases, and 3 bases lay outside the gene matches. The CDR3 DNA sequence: TGTGCCAGCAGCCGACTAGCGGGAGGGCCAGATACGCAGTATTTT. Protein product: CASSRLAGGPDTQYF.

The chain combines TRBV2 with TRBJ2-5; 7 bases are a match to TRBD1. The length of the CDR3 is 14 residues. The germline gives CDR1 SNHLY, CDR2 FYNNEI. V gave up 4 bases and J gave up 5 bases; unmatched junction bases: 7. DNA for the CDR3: TGTGCCAGCAGTGGGGACAGCCTGCGGGAGACCCAGTACTTC. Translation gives CASSGDSLRETQYF.